A selection of T cell receptor beta chains follows, all from one sample in a study of cytomegalovirus exposure and HLA in healthy donors. The data were produced by immunoSEQ multiplex PCR, yet TCRdb's version contains in-frame clones alone and is incomplete. The repertoire holds about 200,000 clones, 70% to 80% seen once, with around 15% in the top ten. Sequenced sample: PBMCs. The source of these receptors is a man aged 35-49 years in good health and CMV-seronegative. Both conserved end residues are part of each CDR3.

V gene: TRBV13; CDR3 length: 14; CDR3 protein: CASSLAGLFYEQYF
V gene: TRBV4-2; CDR3 length: 16; CDR3 protein: CASSRIGLAVTDTQYF
V gene: TRBV5-1; CDR3 length: 15; CDR3 protein: CASSSQGQGAKEQYF
V gene: TRBV30; CDR3 length: 14; CDR3 protein: CAWRTTQVRDEQYF
V gene: TRBV5-1; CDR3 length: 16; CDR3 protein: CASSLGRAGGLSEQYF
V gene: TRBV6-6; CDR3 length: 15; CDR3 protein: CASSSRQGPGEKLFF
V gene: TRBV6-4; CDR3 length: 14; CDR3 protein: CASSEIVGAGELFF
V gene: TRBV28; CDR3 length: 14; CDR3 protein: CASSLETGSYEQYF
V gene: TRBV10-3; CDR3 length: 15; CDR3 protein: CAISESSVLHHEQYF
V gene: TRBV7-3; CDR3 length: 14; CDR3 protein: CASSRNQGATEAFF
V gene: TRBV15; CDR3 length: 15; CDR3 protein: CATSERAQVRYGYTF
V gene: TRBV7-3; CDR3 length: 13; CDR3 protein: CASSLPDNEGYTF
V gene: TRBV4-2; CDR3 length: 12; CDR3 protein: CASTNTGQPQHF
V gene: TRBV10-3; CDR3 length: 15; CDR3 protein: CAIRATTGDNSPLHF
V gene: TRBV5-6; CDR3 length: 14; CDR3 protein: CASSPGTGISGYTF
V gene: TRBV18; CDR3 length: 13; CDR3 protein: CASSRTERYEQYF
V gene: TRBV28; CDR3 length: 16; CDR3 protein: CASSLRQVYSNQPQHF
V gene: TRBV19; CDR3 length: 13; CDR3 protein: CASSTRVNTEAFF
V gene: TRBV2; CDR3 length: 13; CDR3 protein: CASGRDRGSEAFF
V gene: TRBV5-5; CDR3 length: 17; CDR3 protein: CASSLAITGGNNSPLHF
V gene: TRBV7-9; CDR3 length: 18; CDR3 protein: CASSLVGKGGISYNEQFF
V gene: TRBV7-8; CDR3 length: 16; CDR3 protein: CASSPEPPTGANVLTF
V gene: TRBV7-2; CDR3 length: 13; CDR3 protein: CASSLQTNTEAFF
V gene: TRBV4-1; CDR3 length: 15; CDR3 protein: CASSPTQPRTGQQFF
V gene: TRBV28; CDR3 length: 14; CDR3 protein: CASRGTDSNQPQHF
V gene: TRBV5-4; CDR3 length: 17; CDR3 protein: CASSLGQGKAHTDTQYF
V gene: TRBV5-1; CDR3 length: 15; CDR3 protein: CASGNRDSGANVLTF
V gene: TRBV7-9; CDR3 length: 17; CDR3 protein: CASSFPQTLAFSYEQYF
V gene: TRBV5-1; CDR3 length: 15; CDR3 protein: CASSLVAGGRNEQFF
V gene: TRBV19; CDR3 length: 16; CDR3 protein: CASSALEGQGPGEQYF
V gene: TRBV27; CDR3 length: 14; CDR3 protein: CASRRQGNDEKLFF
V gene: TRBV6-5; CDR3 length: 14; CDR3 protein: CASSYGRGLAEQYF
V gene: TRBV2; CDR3 length: 13; CDR3 protein: CASSLDRGYEQYF
V gene: TRBV30; CDR3 length: 16; CDR3 protein: CAWGREASSSYNEQFF
V gene: TRBV18; CDR3 length: 14; CDR3 protein: CASSIRDRVDEQYF
V gene: TRBV14; CDR3 length: 13; CDR3 protein: CASSPGQLDTIYF
V gene: TRBV5-1; CDR3 length: 17; CDR3 protein: CASSLGSGPSSGNTIYF
V gene: TRBV7-9; CDR3 length: 13; CDR3 protein: CASSLSGEQTQYF
V gene: TRBV30; CDR3 length: 14; CDR3 protein: CAWSRLAGDYEQYF
V gene: TRBV4-1; CDR3 length: 15; CDR3 protein: CASSQESPMNQPQHF